The clone carrying this TCR beta chain was seen a few times. The antigen is unknown. These data are taken from a study of early T cells in non-severe SARS-CoV-2 infection. Study context: With bulk RNA from unsorted whole blood as input, sequencing yielded unpaired chains.

The TCR library protocol was used to attach unique molecular identifiers. These identifiers were attached to individual cDNA molecules. TCRdb reanalysed the 5' RACE reads using MiXCR and keeps one entry per CDR3 protein. The sample carries under 35,000 distinct CDR3 sequences, roughly 7.2% recorded once. The study, taken as a whole, reports: Using VDJdb, the matching emphasized anti-spike CD8 responses while missing private and CD4 specificities.

The TCR was taken from an adult who was a healthcare worker with PCR-confirmed SARS-CoV-2 infection or an uninfected control (not recorded which). Source material: whole blood.

CDR3 sequence (DNA): TGTGCCAGCAGCTTCGGACTAGCGGGAGCGGGAGATACGCAGTATTTT. It yields the protein CASSFGLAGAGDTQYF. The chain couples TRBV14 to TRBJ2-3, with 13 nucleotides matching TRBD2. Losses at the gene ends were 5 bases for V and 5 bases for J; bases not matched to a gene: 7. The CDR3 consists of 16 residues. The germline CDR1 and CDR2 sequences are SGHDN and FVKESK.